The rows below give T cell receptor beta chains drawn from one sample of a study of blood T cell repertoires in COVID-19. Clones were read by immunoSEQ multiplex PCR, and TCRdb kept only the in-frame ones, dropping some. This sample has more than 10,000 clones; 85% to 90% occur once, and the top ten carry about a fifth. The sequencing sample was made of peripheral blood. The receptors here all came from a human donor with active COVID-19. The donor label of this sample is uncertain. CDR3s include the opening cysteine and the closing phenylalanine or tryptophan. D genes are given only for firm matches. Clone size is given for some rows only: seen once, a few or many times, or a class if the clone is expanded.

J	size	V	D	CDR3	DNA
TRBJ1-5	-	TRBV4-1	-	CASSQDRSGIGNQPQHF	TGCGCCAGCAGCCAAGATCGATCGGGGATTGGCAATCAGCCCCAGCATTTT
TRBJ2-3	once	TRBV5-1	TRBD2	CASSFSGGGSTDTQYF	TGCGCCAGCAGCTTCTCTGGCGGGGGATCCACAGATACGCAGTATTTT
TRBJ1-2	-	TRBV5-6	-	CASSLARGAFGYTF	TGTGCCAGCAGCTTGGCCCGGGGGGCGTTTGGCTACACCTTC
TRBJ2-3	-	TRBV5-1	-	CASSFQGSSTDTQYF	TGCGCCAGCAGCTTCCAGGGCTCTAGCACAGATACGCAGTATTTT
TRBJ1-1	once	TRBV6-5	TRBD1	CASTNRGLASTEAFF	TGTGCCAGCACCAACAGGGGGCTCGCGAGTACTGAAGCTTTCTTT
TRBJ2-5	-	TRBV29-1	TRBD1	CSVGQVLQETQYF	TGCAGCGTAGGACAGGTTCTCCAAGAGACCCAGTACTTC
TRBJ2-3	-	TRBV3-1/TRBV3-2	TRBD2	CASSPLSGGAGDTQYF	TGTGCCAGCAGCCCACTCAGCGGGGGGGCCGGAGATACGCAGTATTTT
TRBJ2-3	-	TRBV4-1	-	CASSQGSNTQYF	TGCGCCAGCAGCCAAGGTTCCAATACGCAGTATTTT
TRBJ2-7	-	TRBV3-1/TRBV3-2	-	CASSTGKTYEQYF	TGTGCCAGCAGTACCGGGAAGACCTACGAGCAGTACTTC
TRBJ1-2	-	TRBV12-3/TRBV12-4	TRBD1	CASTLTGADGYTF	TGTGCCAGCACCCTGACAGGGGCGGATGGCTACACCTTC
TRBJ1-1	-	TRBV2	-	CASSEALGGGTEAFF	TGTGCCAGCAGTGAAGCGCTCGGGGGAGGCACTGAAGCTTTCTTT
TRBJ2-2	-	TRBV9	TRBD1	CASSVEGQGPSNTGELFF	TGTGCCAGCAGCGTAGAGGGACAGGGGCCTTCGAACACCGGGGAGCTGTTTTTT
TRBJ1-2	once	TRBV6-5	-	CASSYSRSGGGGYTF	TGTGCCAGCAGTTACTCCCGGAGCGGCGGGGGGGGCTACACCTTC
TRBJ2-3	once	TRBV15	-	CATSEGDFQTDTQYF	TGTGCCACCAGCGAGGGAGACTTTCAAACAGATACGCAGTATTTT
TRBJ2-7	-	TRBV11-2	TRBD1	CASTQGQGQGEQYF	TGTGCCAGCACCCAGGGACAGGGTCAAGGGGAGCAGTACTTC
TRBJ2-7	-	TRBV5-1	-	CASSFTGSPYEQYF	TGCGCCAGCAGCTTCACAGGGAGCCCCTACGAGCAGTACTTC
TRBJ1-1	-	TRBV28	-	CASSLFEGHYEAFF	TGTGCCAGCAGTTTATTTGAGGGACATTATGAAGCTTTCTTT
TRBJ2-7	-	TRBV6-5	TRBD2	CASSYSASGGTEQYF	TGTGCCAGCAGTTACTCAGCTAGCGGGGGGACGGAGCAGTACTTC
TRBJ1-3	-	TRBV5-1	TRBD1	CASRLDRGNGNTIYF	TGCGCCAGCAGACTTGACAGGGGTAATGGAAACACCATATATTTT
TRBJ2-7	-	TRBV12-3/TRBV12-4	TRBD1	CASSDRGRVRDF	TGTGCCAGCAGCGACAGGGGGCGCGTTAGGGACTTC
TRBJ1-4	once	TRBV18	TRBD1	CASSPTTGVGEKLFF	TGTGCCAGCTCACCGACGACAGGGGTTGGGGAAAAACTGTTTTTT
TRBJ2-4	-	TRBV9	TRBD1	CASSDRDRSNIQYF	TGTGCCAGCAGCGACCGGGACAGAAGTAACATTCAGTACTTC